This entry lists 9 T cell receptor beta chains sequenced from one sample in a study of T cells expressing NK-cell markers (dated by TCRdb to the early 2020s). Library preparation was by 5' RACE. Sequencing was carried out with an Illumina HiSeq 2000. TCRdb reprocessed the reads into one record per CDR3 protein sequence, lacking DNA. The table of this sample itemizes a few hundred thousand distinct CDR3 sequences. 0.39% of the sample lies in the top ten. The sequenced material came from blood T cells: a sorted CD56 or NKG2C T cell subset, CD4+ or CD8+ T cells, or bulk PBMC T cells (not recorded which). These receptors were obtained from a young man in good health. Donor details come from another sample of the same person, matched by shared clones.

The chain employs TRBV5-1 and TRBJ1-1; TCRdb reports TRBD1, a call that lacks DNA to check it against. This CDR3 spans 16 amino acids. CDR1 is SGHRS and CDR2 is YFSETQ in the germline V gene. This CDR3 is CASSGGQAAGVTEAFF.

The V and J genes are TRBV27 and TRBJ2-7; lacking DNA, the TRBD2 call made by TCRdb goes unchecked. Germline CDR1 MNHEY, CDR2 SMNVEV (reference sequence). This CDR3 spans 15 amino acids. This CDR3 reads CASSSLGREDYEQYF.

The gene calls are TRBV7-2 and TRBJ1-5. CDR1 is SGHTA and CDR2 is FQGNSA in the germline V gene. The CDR3 sequence is 13 residues long. CDR3 region: CASSSIGREPQHF.

CDR3 region: CASSLTKGTRGYTF. This chain links TRBV3-1 with TRBJ1-2; the TCRdb D gene call, TRBD1, has no DNA to confirm it. CDR3 length: 14 residues. Germline values: CDR1 LGHDT, CDR2 YNNKEL (reference sequence).

The gene calls are TRBV4-1 and TRBJ1-1; TCRdb calls TRBD1, which cannot be checked without DNA. CDR3 length: 15 amino acids. The germline V gene has CDR1 MGHRA and CDR2 YSYEKL. The CDR3 spells CASSPTGKVATEAFF.

This chain uses TRBV7-2 with TRBJ2-5; TCRdb reports TRBD1, a call that lacks DNA to check it against. The V gene's germline CDR1 is SGHTA and CDR2 FQGNSA. The CDR3 extends over 15 amino acids. CDR3 in amino acids: CASSLAQGTGETQYF. The entire variable domain, with the rest obtained from reference TRBV7-2 and TRBJ2-5, is as follows: GAGVSQSPSNKVTEKGKDVELRCDPISGHTALYWYRQSLGQGLEFLIYFQGNSAPDKSGLPSDRFSAERTGGSVSTLTIQRTQQEDSAVYLCASSLAQGTGETQYFGPGTRLLVL.

The chain's CDR3 is CSARGEGLLDQPQHF. The gene calls are TRBV20-1 and TRBJ1-5; TCRdb selects TRBD1, and the lack of DNA leaves this call unchecked. Germline assignment: CDR1 DFQATT and CDR2 SNEGSKA (reference sequence). The CDR3 is 15 residues long.

The chain uses TRBV7-2 and TRBJ2-5; checking the TCRdb D call of TRBD2 is not possible without DNA. The germline CDR1 and CDR2 sequences are SGHTA and FQGNSA. The CDR3 is made up of 16 amino acids. The CDR3 reads CASSTWGGTTQETQYF.

V gene TRBV12-3 or TRBV12-4 combines with J gene TRBJ2-7; TCRdb's D gene call, TRBD1, goes unchecked for lack of DNA. The length of the CDR3 is 17 residues. CDR3 loop: CASSATLTRQGSYEQYF.